These 20 T cell receptor beta chains originate from one sample sequenced in a study of blood T cells in healthy people across ages. A second roughly 6 to 11 cycle PCR used barcoded and J-beta primers. Via MiXCR, TCRdb re-called the 5' RACE reads, giving one row per CDR3 protein. The data contain about 900,000 distinct CDR3 sequences, roughly 60% of them singletons. Sequences were obtained from blood. The receptors here all came from a man aged 25-45 years in good health.

The rearrangement joins TRBV15 to TRBJ2-1; D gene ambiguous. The CDR3 totals 12 residues. The germline gives CDR1 LNHNV, CDR2 YYDKDF (reference sequence). Trimming pared 3 bases from V and 6 bases from J, leaving 6 bases between. Written as DNA, the CDR3 is TGTGCCACCAGCAGGTTGAGCAATGAGCAGTTCTTC. Residues: CATSRLSNEQFF.

In this sample, this clonotype turned up once. This may come from a read error, since a much larger clone is one base off. The chain employs TRBV11-1 and TRBJ1-2, with a tentative D call TRBD1 (6 bases). CDR3 size: 12 residues. Germline-derived CDR1 and CDR2 are SGHAT and FQDESV (reference sequence). Written as DNA, the CDR3 is TGTGCCTGCAGCTTAACAGGGTACGGCTACACCTTC. The encoded protein is CACSLTGYGYTF.

This clonotype has more than one count but fewer than ten. This chain joins TRBV7-2 and TRBJ2-7; TRBD1 matches 8 bases. Germline CDR1 SGHTA, CDR2 FQGNSA. There are 14 residues in the CDR3. Germline trimming cut 4 bases from V and 2 bases from J; bases unmatched to any gene: 4. The CDR3 bases are TGTGCCAGCAGCTACGGGACAGGAACCTACGAGCAGTACTTC. Its translation is CASSYGTGTYEQYF.

The sample holds a few counts of this clonotype. This sequence joins TRBV7-9 and TRBJ2-2, with unresolved D. Trimming stripped 4 bases from V and 0 bases from J, with 6 bases between. CDR3 size: 14 residues. Germline values: CDR1 SEHNR, CDR2 FQNEAQ (reference sequence). The CDR3, as DNA: TGTGCCAGCAGCTCTCGGACGAACACCGGGGAGCTGTTTTTT. It codes for CASSSRTNTGELFF.

The chain has TRBV29-1 and TRBJ2-4, with unresolved D. V was shortened by 1 base and J by 4 bases, with 11 bases between the two germline ends. Germline V gives CDR1 SQVTM, CDR2 ANQGSEA. The length of the CDR3 is 14 residues. CDR3 sequence: CSVEGSDGKNIQYF. DNA of the CDR3: TGCAGCGTTGAAGGGAGTGACGGAAAAAACATTCAGTACTTC.

Ten or more counts support this clonotype. The rearrangement uses TRBV9 and TRBJ2-4, with D uncertain. V shed 0 bases and J shed 5 bases, with 9 bases lying between them. The CDR3 runs to 14 residues. CDR1 and CDR2 (germline): SGDLS, YYNGEE. The CDR3 spells CASSVDSGQNIQYF. The CDR3 coding sequence is TGTGCCAGCAGCGTAGATTCCGGACAAAACATTCAGTACTTC.

The rearrangement links TRBV12-1 to TRBJ2-3; TRBD1, as called in the table, went unchecked against the DNA. TRBV12-1 is a recognized pseudogene. The CDR3 loop spans 17 amino acids. The CDR3 is CASSWARDGGEEDTQYF. DNA of the CDR3: TGTGCCAGCAGCTGGGCCAGGGACGGGGGAGAGGAAGATACGCAGTATTTT.

This sequence joins TRBV28 and TRBJ1-6; D gene uncertain. The germline V gene encodes CDR1 MDHEN and CDR2 SYDVKM. The CDR3 length is 14 residues. Between the trimmed V and J ends, which lost 6 bases and 3 bases, there was a span of 9 bases. In nucleotides, the CDR3 is TGTGCCAGCAGGCCAGGACTCTATAATTCACCCCTCCACTTT. Residues: CASRPGLYNSPLHF.

This clonotype was seen only a few times. The chain combines TRBV28 with TRBJ2-7; D call uncertain. There are 12 residues in the CDR3. Deletions cut 5 bases from V and 2 bases from J, with 7 bases between. CDR1 and CDR2 (germline): MDHEN, SYDVKM. The CDR3 spells CASSVIAYEQYF. The CDR3 DNA reads TGTGCCAGCAGTGTCATCGCCTACGAGCAGTACTTC.

This clonotype was observed a handful of times. This chain connects TRBV3-1 to TRBJ2-3; the D call may be TRBD1 or TRBD2 (5 bases each). Germline V gene sequence: CDR1 LGHDT, CDR2 YNNKEL (reference sequence). This CDR3 has 14 amino acids. Trimming shortened V by 2 bases and J by 0 bases, and 6 bases separated the two germline ends. The CDR3 sequence is CASSQRDSTDTQYF. As DNA, the CDR3 is TGTGCCAGCAGCCAACGGGACAGCACAGATACGCAGTATTTT.

V and J are TRBV3-1 and TRBJ2-7; possible D gene TRBD1, 6 bases. The V gene lost 7 bases and the J gene lost 8 bases, with 18 bases spanning the gap. The CDR3 totals 13 residues. The germline V gene encodes CDR1 LGHDT and CDR2 YNNKEL (reference sequence). CDR3 nucleotide sequence: TGTGCCAGCAACCTTAATCGGCAGGGGAAGCAGTACTTC. Translation gives CASNLNRQGKQYF.

The CDR3 region is CASARAGGADGANVLTF. DNA for the CDR3: TGTGCCAGCGCCAGAGCGGGGGGGGCGGATGGGGCCAACGTCCTGACTTTC. The rearrangement uses TRBV9 and TRBJ2-6, with 10 positions matching TRBD2. Trimming at V came to 7 bases and at J to 3 bases, leaving 10 bases not matched to a gene. Germline CDR1 and CDR2: SGDLS and YYNGEE. The CDR3 consists of 17 residues.

The chain carries TRBV9 and TRBJ2-4, with 10 bases identical to TRBD1. The J call may be wrong; the DNA end is better matched by TRBJ2-5. Germline CDR1 SGDLS, CDR2 YYNGEE. The CDR3 has 16 residues. In DNA form, the CDR3 reads TGTGCCAGCAGCCCTGGGACAGGGGTATCCCAAGAGACCCAGTACTTC. The encoded protein is CASSPGTGVSQETQYF.

This clonotype came up a few times. The genes are TRBV7-2 and TRBJ2-7; D is ambiguous. This CDR3 has 15 residues. The germline CDR1 and CDR2 sequences are SGHTA and FQGNSA. V lost 5 bases to trimming and J lost 2 bases, with 16 bases between them. The chain's CDR3 is CASSQGSAVTYEQYF. The CDR3 DNA reads TGTGCCAGCAGCCAAGGGTCGGCCGTGACCTACGAGCAGTACTTC.

This clonotype was observed many times. The V and J genes are TRBV3-1 and TRBJ2-7; D is ambiguous. The CDR3 sequence is 13 residues long. The ends were cut back, 1 base at V and 6 bases at J, with 10 bases in the middle. Germline V gives CDR1 LGHDT, CDR2 YNNKEL (reference sequence). In DNA form, the CDR3 reads TGTGCCAGCAGCCAAGGGCAGCGAGGCGAGCAGTACTTC. It encodes CASSQGQRGEQYF.

This clonotype was observed a single time. V usage is TRBV29-1 and J usage is TRBJ2-3, with 10 positions matching TRBD1. Germline V gene lookup returns CDR1 SQVTM and CDR2 ANQGSEA. V lost 7 bases, J lost 12 bases, and 16 bases stayed unmatched. This CDR3 has 14 residues. Written as DNA, the CDR3 is TGCAGCGGATCCGGGACAGGGGCCACAGAGACCCAGTATTTT. Its translation is CSGSGTGATETQYF.

The chain carries TRBV29-1 and TRBJ2-1; TRBD2 agrees at 9 bases. This CDR3 has 16 amino acids. V dropped 3 bases and J dropped 8; count of bases not matched to a gene: 14. The germline V gene has CDR1 SQVTM and CDR2 ANQGSEA. For the CDR3, the DNA is TGCAGCGTTGACGGACTACCGGGACTAGCTCTCGATGAGCAGTTCTTC. Translating it yields CSVDGLPGLALDEQFF.

This clonotype occurred a few times. The chain is built from TRBV12-3 or TRBV12-4 and TRBJ1-6; no reliable D call. V was trimmed by 1 base and J by 3 bases, leaving 4 bases between them. The CDR3 length is 14 residues. The CDR3 sequence: CASSLVLYNSPLHF. In DNA, the CDR3 is TGTGCCAGCAGTTTAGTGCTCTATAATTCACCCCTCCACTTT.

About this clonotype: An end of the junction differs from the germline gene, which may be a read error. The chain couples TRBV15 to TRBJ2-7, with 8 bases aligning to TRBD1. Germline-derived CDR1 and CDR2 are LNHNV and YYDKDF (reference sequence). There are 15 residues in the CDR3. CDR3 loop: CATGREGTGLYEQYF. In DNA, the CDR3 is TGTGCCACCGGCAGAGAAGGGACAGGACTCTACGAGCAGTACTTC.

The table lists this clonotype with a few counts. The CDR3 DNA is TGTGCCAGCAGTTCAGATATACCAACCTACGAGCAGTACTTC. Translated, it gives CASSSDIPTYEQYF. The V call is TRBV12-3 or TRBV12-4, the J call TRBJ2-7; D is unresolved. V lost 4 bases and J lost 2, with 12 bases in between. The CDR3 consists of 14 residues.